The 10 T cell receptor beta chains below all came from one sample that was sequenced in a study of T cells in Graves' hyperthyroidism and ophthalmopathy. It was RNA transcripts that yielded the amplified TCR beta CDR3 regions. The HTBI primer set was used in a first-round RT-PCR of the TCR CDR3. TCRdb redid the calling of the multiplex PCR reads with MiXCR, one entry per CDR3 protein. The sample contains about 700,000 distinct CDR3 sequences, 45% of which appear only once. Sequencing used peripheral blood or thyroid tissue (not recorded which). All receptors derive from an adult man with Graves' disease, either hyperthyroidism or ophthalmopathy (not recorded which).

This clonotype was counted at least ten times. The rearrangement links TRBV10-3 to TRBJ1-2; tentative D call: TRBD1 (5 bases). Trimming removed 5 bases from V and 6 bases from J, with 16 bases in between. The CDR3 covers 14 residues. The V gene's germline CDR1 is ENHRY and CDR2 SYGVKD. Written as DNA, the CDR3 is TGTGCCATCAGTCAGACAGACAATCGGGATGGCTACACCTTC. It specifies CAISQTDNRDGYTF.

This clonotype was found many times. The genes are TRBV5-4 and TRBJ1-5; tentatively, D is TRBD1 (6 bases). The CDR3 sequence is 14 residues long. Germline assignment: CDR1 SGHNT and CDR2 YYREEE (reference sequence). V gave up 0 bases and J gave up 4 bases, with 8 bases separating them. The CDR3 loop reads CASSLDRVNQPQHF. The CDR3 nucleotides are TGTGCCAGCAGCTTGGACAGGGTTAATCAGCCCCAGCATTTT.

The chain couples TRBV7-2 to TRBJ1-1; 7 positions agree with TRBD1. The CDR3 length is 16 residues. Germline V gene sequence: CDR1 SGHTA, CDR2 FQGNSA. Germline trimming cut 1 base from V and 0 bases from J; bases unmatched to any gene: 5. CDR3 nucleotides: TGTGCCAGCAGCTTAGAGGACAGGTTGATGAACACTGAAGCTTTCTTT. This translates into CASSLEDRLMNTEAFF.

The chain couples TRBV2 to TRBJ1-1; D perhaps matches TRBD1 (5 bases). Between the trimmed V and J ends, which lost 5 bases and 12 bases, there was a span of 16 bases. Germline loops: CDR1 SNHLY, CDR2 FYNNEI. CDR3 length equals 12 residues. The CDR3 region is CASSLGVTVTFF. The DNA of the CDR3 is TGTGCCAGCAGTTTAGGGGTCACAGTAACTTTCTTT. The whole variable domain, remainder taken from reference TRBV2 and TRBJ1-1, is EPEVTQTPSHQVTQMGQEVILRCVPISNHLYFYWYRQILGQKVEFLVSFYNNEISEKSEIFDDQFSVERPDGSNFTLKIRSTKLEDSAMYFCASSLGVTVTFFGQGTRLTVV.

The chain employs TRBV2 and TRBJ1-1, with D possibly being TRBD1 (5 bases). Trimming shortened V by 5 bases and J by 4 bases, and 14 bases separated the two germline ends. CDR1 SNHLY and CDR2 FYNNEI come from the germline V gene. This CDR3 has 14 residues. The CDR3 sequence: CASSYSVGGTEAFF. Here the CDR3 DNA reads TGTGCCAGCAGTTACTCGGTTGGGGGCACTGAAGCTTTCTTT.

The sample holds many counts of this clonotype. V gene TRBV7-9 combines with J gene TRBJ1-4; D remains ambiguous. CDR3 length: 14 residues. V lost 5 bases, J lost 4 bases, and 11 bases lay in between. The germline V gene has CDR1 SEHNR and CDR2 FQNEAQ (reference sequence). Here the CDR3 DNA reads TGTGCCAGCAGCCCAATCGGCCGTAATGAAAAACTGTTTTTT. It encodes CASSPIGRNEKLFF.

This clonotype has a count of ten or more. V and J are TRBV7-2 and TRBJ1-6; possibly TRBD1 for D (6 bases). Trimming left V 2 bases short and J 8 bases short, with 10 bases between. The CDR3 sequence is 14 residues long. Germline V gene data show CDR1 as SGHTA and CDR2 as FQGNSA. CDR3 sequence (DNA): TGTGCCAGCAGCTTATCCGCAGGGGATTCACCCCTCCACTTT. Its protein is CASSLSAGDSPLHF.

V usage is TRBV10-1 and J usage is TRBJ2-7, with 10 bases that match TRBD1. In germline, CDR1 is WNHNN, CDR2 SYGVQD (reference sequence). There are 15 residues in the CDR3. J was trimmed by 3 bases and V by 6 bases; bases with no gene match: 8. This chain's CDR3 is CASSDAGQGIYEQYF. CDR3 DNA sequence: TGCGCCAGCAGCGACGCGGGACAGGGGATCTACGAGCAGTACTTC.

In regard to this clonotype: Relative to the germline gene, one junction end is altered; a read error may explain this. For the CDR3, the DNA is TGTGCCATCAGCCCCAGAGGGACAGGGACGTACGAGCAGTACTTC. Amino acid sequence: CAISPRGTGTYEQYF. J is TRBJ2-7 and V is TRBV7-2; TRBD1 matches at 9 bases. This CDR3 region has 15 residues. Germline CDR1 SGHTA, CDR2 FQGNSA. The full variable domain, with the rest looked up from reference TRBV7-2 and TRBJ2-7, is GAGVSQSPSNKVTEKGKDVELRCDPISGHTALYWYRQSLGQGLEFLIYFQGNSAPDKSGLPSDRFSAERTGGSVSTLTIQRTQQEDSAVYLCAISPRGTGTYEQYFGPGTRLTVT.

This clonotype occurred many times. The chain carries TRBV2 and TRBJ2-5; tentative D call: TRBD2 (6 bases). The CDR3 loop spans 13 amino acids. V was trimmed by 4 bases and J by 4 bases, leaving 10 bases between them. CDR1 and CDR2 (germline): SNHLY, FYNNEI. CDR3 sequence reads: CASSAPSAETQYF. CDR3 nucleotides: TGTGCCAGCAGTGCTCCTAGCGCAGAGACCCAGTACTTC.